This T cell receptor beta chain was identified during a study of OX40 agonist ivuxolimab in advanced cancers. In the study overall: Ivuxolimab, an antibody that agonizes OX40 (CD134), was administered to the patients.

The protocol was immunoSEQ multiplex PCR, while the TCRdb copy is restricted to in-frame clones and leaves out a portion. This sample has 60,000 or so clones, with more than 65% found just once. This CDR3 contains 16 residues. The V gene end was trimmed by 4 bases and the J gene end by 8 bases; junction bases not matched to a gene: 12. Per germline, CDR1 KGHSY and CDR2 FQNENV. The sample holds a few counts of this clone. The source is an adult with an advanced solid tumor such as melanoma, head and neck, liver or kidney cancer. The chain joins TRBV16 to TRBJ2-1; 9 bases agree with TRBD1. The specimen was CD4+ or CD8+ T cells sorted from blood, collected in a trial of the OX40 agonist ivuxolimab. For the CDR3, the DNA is TGTGCCAGCAGCCGGGCGGGACAGGGATCCAGGGATGAGCAGTTCTTC. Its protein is CASSRAGQGSRDEQFF. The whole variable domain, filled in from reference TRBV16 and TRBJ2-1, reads GEEVAQTPKHLVRGEGQKAKLYCAPIKGHSYVFWYQQVLKNEFKFLISFQNENVFDETGMPKERFSAKCLPNSPCSLEIQATKLEDSAVYFCASSRAGQGSRDEQFFGPGTRLTVL.